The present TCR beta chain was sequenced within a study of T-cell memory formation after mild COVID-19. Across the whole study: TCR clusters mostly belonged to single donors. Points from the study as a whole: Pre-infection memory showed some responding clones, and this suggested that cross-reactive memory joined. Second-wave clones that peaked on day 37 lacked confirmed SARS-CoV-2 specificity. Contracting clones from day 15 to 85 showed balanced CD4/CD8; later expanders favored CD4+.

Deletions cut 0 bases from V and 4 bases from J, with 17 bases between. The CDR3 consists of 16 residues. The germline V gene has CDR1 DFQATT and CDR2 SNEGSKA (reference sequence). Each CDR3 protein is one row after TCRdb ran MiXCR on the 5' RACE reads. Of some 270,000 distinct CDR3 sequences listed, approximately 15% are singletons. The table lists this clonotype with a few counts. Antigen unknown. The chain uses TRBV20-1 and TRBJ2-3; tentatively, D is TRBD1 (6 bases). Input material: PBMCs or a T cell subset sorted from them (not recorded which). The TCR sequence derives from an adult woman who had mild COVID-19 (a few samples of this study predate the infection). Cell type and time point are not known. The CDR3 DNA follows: TGCAGTGCTAGAGATCTCAGGGGCCGTCACCCAGATACGCAGTATTTT. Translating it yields CSARDLRGRHPDTQYF.